These 26 T cell receptor beta chains share one sample of origin, sequenced in a study of early T cells in non-severe SARS-CoV-2 infection. TCRdb re-derived calls from the 5' RACE reads in MiXCR, one entry per CDR3 protein. Counted here are over 80,000 distinct CDR3 sequences, more than 10% occurring once; the ten biggest clones make up approximately 4.7%. Specimen: whole blood, collected at baseline. Receptors were obtained from an adult who was a healthcare worker with PCR-confirmed SARS-CoV-2 infection or an uninfected control (not recorded which).

This clonotype was picked up a small number of times. The CDR3 here is CASSQVHLQGNQPQHF. The CDR3, as DNA: TGCGCCAGCAGCCAAGTACACCTTCAGGGCAATCAGCCCCAGCATTTT. The chain has TRBV4-1 and TRBJ1-5; D is undetermined. Trimming took off 1 base at V and 2 bases at J, with 12 bases between the two ends. The germline V gene encodes CDR1 MGHRA and CDR2 YSYEKL. The CDR3 contains 16 residues.

V and J are TRBV10-1 and TRBJ2-7, with D uncertain. The CDR3 is made up of 14 amino acids. Germline CDR1 WNHNN, CDR2 SYGVQD (reference sequence). V shed 5 bases and J shed 1 base, with 12 bases lying between them. The CDR3, as DNA: TGCGCCAGCAGTAAATCGCCGAAGTCCTACGAGCAGTACTTC. The encoded protein is CASSKSPKSYEQYF.

This clonotype was seen more than once but under ten times. The chain uses TRBV2 and TRBJ2-5; 10 positions agree with TRBD2. Germline CDR1 reads SNHLY; CDR2 reads FYNNEI. CDR3 size: 15 residues. Losses at the gene ends were 4 bases for V and 4 bases for J; bases not matched to a gene: 6. The CDR3, as DNA: TGTGCCAGCAGTGTGAGCGGGAGGGGGGTAGAGACCCAGTACTTC. Translating gives CASSVSGRGVETQYF. The variable domain in full, completed from reference TRBV2 and TRBJ2-5, reads EPEVTQTPSHQVTQMGQEVILRCVPISNHLYFYWYRQILGQKVEFLVSFYNNEISEKSEIFDDQFSVERPDGSNFTLKIRSTKLEDSAMYFCASSVSGRGVETQYFGPGTRLLVL.

This clonotype has just a few counts. The genes are TRBV10-3 and TRBJ2-7; D possibly uses TRBD1 or TRBD2 (5 bases each). V shed 3 bases and J shed 1 base, with 10 bases lying between them. CDR3 length equals 14 residues. Germline values: CDR1 ENHRY, CDR2 SYGVKD. CDR3 protein: CAISEGTPSYEQYF. The CDR3 DNA is TGTGCCATCAGTGAAGGGACGCCATCCTACGAGCAGTACTTC.

This clonotype came up a few times. The rearrangement links TRBV7-9 to TRBJ1-1; D is unresolved. Trimming removed 5 bases from V and 1 base from J, with 23 bases in between. Germline CDR1 and CDR2: SEHNR and FQNEAQ (reference sequence). The CDR3 covers 18 residues. The CDR3 nucleotides are TGTGCCAGCAGCCCCCCAAGAGGAGGGCAGGTTAGGAACACTGAAGCTTTCTTT. Amino acids: CASSPPRGGQVRNTEAFF.

This clonotype was seen repeatedly, ten times or more. The chain combines TRBV7-2 with TRBJ2-5; 8 bases are a match to TRBD1. The germline V gene encodes CDR1 SGHTA and CDR2 FQGNSA. The CDR3 has 14 residues. V lost 2 bases to trimming and J lost 5 bases; unmatched junction nucleotides: 4. The DNA of the CDR3 is TGTGCCAGCAGCTTAAGCAGGGGGCACGAGACCCAGTACTTC. The encoded protein is CASSLSRGHETQYF.

This clonotype was picked up a small number of times. The chain combines TRBV5-1 with TRBJ1-1; 8 nucleotides agree with TRBD1. The CDR3 runs 14 residues. Unmatched junction bases numbered 3, after V lost 4 bases and J lost 1 base. CDR1 and CDR2 (germline): SGHRS, YFSETQ. The chain's CDR3 is CASSVGQENTEAFF. As DNA, the CDR3 is TGCGCCAGCAGCGTGGGACAGGAGAACACTGAAGCTTTCTTT.

This clonotype has at least ten counts. J is TRBJ2-7 and V is TRBV6-2 or TRBV6-3; unclear D gene. This CDR3 has 15 residues. V lost 2 bases, J lost 4 bases, and 15 bases lay in between. CDR1 is MNHEY, CDR2 SVGEGT, per germline. CDR3 region: CASSYRQDQRYEQYF. In DNA form, the CDR3 reads TGTGCCAGCAGTTACCGGCAGGACCAGAGGTACGAGCAGTACTTC.

CDR3 sequence reads: CASSLGRTEAFF. DNA for the CDR3: TGTGCCAGCAGTTTGGGGCGCACTGAAGCTTTCTTT. The chain recombines TRBV28 with TRBJ1-1, with D maybe TRBD1 (5 bases). V lost 3 bases to trimming and J lost 4 bases, with 6 bases between them. In germline, CDR1 is MDHEN, CDR2 SYDVKM. The CDR3 is 12 residues long.

This clonotype was picked up a small number of times. The genes are TRBV18 and TRBJ1-2, with D tentatively TRBD1 (5 bases). The CDR3 is 16 amino acids. Trimming shortened V by 1 base and J by 8 bases, and 20 bases separated the two germline ends. CDR1 is KGHSH, CDR2 LQKENI, per germline. CDR3 DNA: TGTGCCAGCTCACCACTCCGGGACGACCTAATGCGGGGCTACACCTTC. This gives the protein CASSPLRDDLMRGYTF.

This chain uses TRBV25-1 with TRBJ2-2; D may be TRBD1 or TRBD2 (5 bases each). Germline V gene sequence: CDR1 MGHDK, CDR2 SYGVNS. Trimming took off 2 bases at V and 5 bases at J, with 9 bases between the two ends. The CDR3 is made up of 14 amino acids. The CDR3 region has the DNA TGTGCCAGCAGTGAACAGGGAGATACCGGGGAGCTGTTTTTT. This encodes CASSEQGDTGELFF.

V usage is TRBV21-1 and J usage is TRBJ1-5; the table calls TRBD1, which could not be checked here. TRBV21-1 is a pseudogene locus. This CDR3 contains 17 residues. CDR3 loop: CASSKPPAGANNQPQHF. In DNA, the CDR3 is TGTGCCAGCAGCAAACCCCCGGCGGGGGCGAATAATCAGCCCCAGCATTTT.

This clonotype was counted a few times. The rearrangement uses TRBV28 and TRBJ2-1; maybe TRBD2 (5 bases). This CDR3 comprises 15 residues. Trimming stripped 7 bases from V and 9 bases from J, with 22 bases between. CDR1 and CDR2 from the germline V gene are MDHEN and SYDVKM. CDR3 sequence reads: CASTTTKGVAREQFF. The CDR3 nucleotides read TGTGCCAGCACCACCACGAAGGGAGTGGCTCGTGAGCAGTTCTTC.

The gene calls are TRBV7-9 and TRBJ1-3; no definite D call. Trimming cost V 1 base and J 4 bases, with 11 bases left between them. Germline CDR1 SEHNR, CDR2 FQNEAQ (reference sequence). This CDR3 region has 15 residues. The CDR3 DNA sequence: TGTGCCAGCAGCTTAGACGGGAGCTCGGGAAACACCATATATTTT. Amino acid sequence: CASSLDGSSGNTIYF.

This clonotype was seen at least ten times. The V call is TRBV24-1, the J call TRBJ2-1; 10 nucleotides agree with TRBD2. From germline, CDR1 is KGHDR and CDR2 SFDVKD. The J segment lost 7 bases and the V segment lost 4 bases, leaving 9 bases of the junction unmatched. The CDR3 has 16 residues. The CDR3 DNA follows: TGTGCCACCAGTGAGTCCAGCGGGAGGGCCAGGAATGAGCAGTTCTTC. As protein: CATSESSGRARNEQFF.

This chain joins TRBV12-3 or TRBV12-4 and TRBJ1-2, with D hard to call. The CDR3 is 12 residues long. V was shortened by 6 bases and J by 6 bases, with 11 bases between the two germline ends. This CDR3 reads CASSYPPDGYTF. CDR3 sequence (DNA): TGTGCCAGCAGCTATCCGCCGGATGGCTACACCTTC.

The chain has TRBV11-2 and TRBJ2-7; D is tentatively TRBD1 or TRBD2 (5 bases each). CDR1 SGHAT and CDR2 FQNNGV come from the germline V gene. V was trimmed by 5 bases and J by 3 bases, leaving 17 bases between them. This CDR3 has 15 amino acids. CDR3 bases: TGTGCCAGCAGCGGGACCTCGGACCCCCGCTACGAGCAGTACTTC. This translates into CASSGTSDPRYEQYF. The variable domain in full, completed from reference TRBV11-2 and TRBJ2-7, reads EAGVAQSPRYKIIEKRQSVAFWCNPISGHATLYWYQQILGQGPKLLIQFQNNGVVDDSQLPKDRFSAERLKGVDSTLKIQPAKLEDSAVYLCASSGTSDPRYEQYFGPGTRLTVT.

This chain links TRBV20-1 with TRBJ1-6, with TRBD1 matching 7 bases. Germline V gene data show CDR1 as DFQATT and CDR2 as SNEGSKA (reference sequence). The CDR3 covers 14 residues. V lost 4 bases and J lost 5; bases outside the gene matches: 5. The CDR3 region has the DNA TGCAGTGCTACCAGGGGGGTCGATAATTCACCCCTCCACTTT. As protein: CSATRGVDNSPLHF.

The J gene is TRBJ2-1, the V gene TRBV24-1; 9 bases fit TRBD2. Germline lookup yields CDR1 KGHDR and CDR2 SFDVKD. Trimming at V came to 7 bases and at J to 7 bases, leaving 13 bases not matched to a gene. CDR3 length equals 16 residues. The CDR3 sequence: CATRPQPGLAYNEQFF. The CDR3 bases are TGTGCCACCAGGCCCCAACCGGGACTAGCATATAATGAGCAGTTCTTC.

This chain links TRBV29-1 with TRBJ1-5; TRBD1 aligns across 8 bases. Germline V gene lookup returns CDR1 SQVTM and CDR2 ANQGSEA. There are 12 residues in the CDR3. With 6 bases clipped from V and 5 bases from J, the junction kept 3 bases outside the gene matches. The CDR3: CSVKTGDQPQHF. The CDR3 coding sequence is TGCAGCGTCAAGACAGGGGATCAGCCCCAGCATTTT.

This clonotype was seen at least ten times. V usage is TRBV7-9 and J usage is TRBJ1-1; TRBD1 agrees at 8 bases. CDR1 SEHNR and CDR2 FQNEAQ come from the germline V gene (reference sequence). The CDR3 extends over 15 amino acids. Losses at the gene ends were 0 bases for V and 4 bases for J; bases not matched to a gene: 4. The CDR3, as DNA: TGTGCCAGCAGCTTAGCTTCACAGGGGGGCACTGAAGCTTTCTTT. This gives the protein CASSLASQGGTEAFF.

This clonotype has only a few counts. V is TRBV21-1 and J is TRBJ2-1. TRBV21-1 is designated a pseudogene. The CDR3 extends over 14 amino acids. CDR3 amino acids: CASSKFLHLSEQFF. CDR3 nucleotide sequence: TGTGCCAGCAGCAAATTCTTGCATCTTAGTGAGCAGTTCTTC.

This clonotype was counted at least ten times. This sequence joins TRBV18 and TRBJ1-6; 9 bases align to TRBD1. J gave up 9 bases and V 3 bases, and 12 bases lay outside the gene matches. The length of the CDR3 is 17 residues. Germline loops: CDR1 KGHSH, CDR2 LQKENI. Here the CDR3 DNA reads TGTGCCAGCTCACCCCGGGGCTCGGGACAGGGTGTTTCACCCCTCCACTTT. Encoded protein: CASSPRGSGQGVSPLHF.

In its sample, this clonotype was seen many times. This chain uses TRBV20-1 with TRBJ2-1; D could derive from TRBD1 or TRBD2 (7 bases each). The CDR3 covers 15 residues. Trimming removed 2 bases at V and 2 bases at J, with 13 bases between. CDR1 is DFQATT, CDR2 SNEGSKA, per germline (reference sequence). The chain's CDR3 is CSARIRGGPYNEQFF. Written as DNA, the CDR3 is TGCAGTGCTAGAATCAGGGGGGGTCCCTACAATGAGCAGTTCTTC.

This chain connects TRBV19 to TRBJ1-2; 10 bases are a match to TRBD1. This CDR3 is built from 14 residues. J lost 3 bases, V lost 5 bases, and 3 bases had no gene match. Germline CDR1 LNHDA, CDR2 SQIVND (reference sequence). This CDR3 reads CASSATGGDYGYTF. In DNA form, the CDR3 reads TGTGCCAGTAGTGCGACAGGGGGCGACTATGGCTACACCTTC.

This clonotype was counted only a few times. The gene calls are TRBV18 and TRBJ1-1, with D unclear. V was cut by 3 bases and J by 5 bases, with 10 bases left in between. The CDR3 contains 13 residues. Germline-derived CDR1 and CDR2 are KGHSH and LQKENI. This chain's CDR3 is CASSPSLNTEAFF. The CDR3 nucleotides are TGTGCCAGCTCACCTTCCCTTAATACTGAAGCTTTCTTT.